One sample yielded the 19 T cell receptor beta chains listed below, sequenced in a study of Ad26.COV2.S vaccination and SARS-CoV-2 variants. The protocol was immunoSEQ multiplex PCR, while the TCRdb copy is restricted to in-frame clones and leaves out a portion. The sample includes about 380,000 clones, about four fifths of them seen just once. Treatment in this sample: over 15 received Ad26.COV2.S at low or high dose, single or two shots; a few received placebo; per-sample allocation not given. All samples were drawn on day 63, counting from the first vaccine or placebo injection. The specimen comprised peripheral blood, sampled in a trial of Ad26.COV2.S vaccine versus placebo. The receptors were gathered from a person aged 18 to 59 who received the Ad26.COV2.S COVID-19 vaccine or a placebo.

This clone was seen only once. The chain uses TRBV9 and TRBJ2-1; 11 nucleotides align to TRBD2. J gave up 8 bases and V 4 bases, and 2 bases lay outside the gene matches. Germline CDR1 SGDLS, CDR2 YYNGEE. The CDR3 loop spans 13 amino acids. Here the CDR3 DNA reads TGTGCCAGCAGCTTAGCGGGAGGGGATGAGCAGTTCTTC. Translating it yields CASSLAGGDEQFF.

The gene calls are TRBV4-1 and TRBJ1-4; D unresolved. CDR1 MGHRA and CDR2 YSYEKL come from the germline V gene. CDR3 length: 15 amino acids. Trimming removed 4 bases at V and 0 bases at J, with 9 bases between. CDR3 nucleotides: TGCGCCAGCAGCCCCCAAGTGGCAACTAATGAAAAACTGTTTTTT. Encoded protein: CASSPQVATNEKLFF.

The chain recombines TRBV5-1 with TRBJ1-2; TRBD1 aligns across 9 bases. The V and J ends lost 4 bases and 2 bases, in that order; junction bases with no gene match: 6. Germline CDR1 is SGHRS and CDR2 is YFSETQ. This CDR3 has 15 amino acids. The CDR3 loop reads CASSAAGTGNYGYTF. As DNA, the CDR3 is TGCGCCAGCAGCGCGGCCGGGACAGGGAACTATGGCTACACCTTC.

The chain combines TRBV7-6 with TRBJ2-7; 11 bases line up with TRBD2. Germline V lookup: CDR1 SGHVS, CDR2 FNYEAQ. Trimming removed 4 bases from V and 3 bases from J; junction bases left unmatched: 2. The CDR3 is made up of 14 amino acids. CDR3 sequence: CASSSGLAGYEQYF. CDR3 coding DNA: TGTGCCAGCAGCTCAGGACTAGCGGGCTACGAGCAGTACTTC.

CDR3 sequence: CASSYRPEPYEQYF. CDR3 sequence (DNA): TGTGCCAGCAGCTACCGCCCCGAGCCCTACGAGCAGTACTTC. This chain uses TRBV5-4 with TRBJ2-7, with D uncertain. Trimming pared 3 bases from V and 2 bases from J, leaving 12 bases between. This CDR3 is built from 14 residues. CDR1 SGHNT and CDR2 YYREEE come from the germline V gene (reference sequence).

This clone occurred a few times. The chain uses TRBV24-1 and TRBJ1-5; D gene ambiguous. CDR3 length equals 14 residues. From germline, CDR1 is KGHDR and CDR2 SFDVKD. V was pared by 5 bases and J by 7 bases, with 14 bases between. CDR3 loop: CATSVGGVGQPQHF. The CDR3 DNA reads TGTGCCACCAGTGTAGGCGGGGTGGGACAGCCCCAGCATTTT.

Concerning this clone: The sample has other DNA sequences that encode this CDR3 too. This rearrangement joins TRBV5-4 to TRBJ1-1; no clear D gene. The CDR3 runs to 13 residues. The germline V gene encodes CDR1 SGHNT and CDR2 YYREEE (reference sequence). The germline V and J ends were trimmed by 1 base and 2 bases, with 6 bases remaining between them. In DNA, the CDR3 is TGTGCCAGCAGCTTGACAGTCAACACTGAAGCTTTCTTT. Protein product: CASSLTVNTEAFF.

This clone was found a few times. V gene TRBV30 combines with J gene TRBJ1-6; 8 bases match TRBD1. J was trimmed by 10 bases and V by 8 bases; bases with no gene match: 10. This CDR3 has 13 amino acids. Per the germline V gene, CDR1 is GTSNPN and CDR2 is SVGIG (reference sequence). CDR3 bases: TGTGCCGCGACGGGACAGGAGGTCTCACCCCTCCACTTT. This gives the protein CAATGQEVSPLHF.

The table lists this clone with many counts. The chain has TRBV4-2 and TRBJ2-3; 8 bases are shared with TRBD2. The length of the CDR3 is 15 residues. Germline assignment: CDR1 LGHNA and CDR2 YNFKEQ. Trimming cost V 5 bases and J 3 bases; bases outside gene matches: 7. The CDR3 nucleotides are TGTGCCAGCAGCGGCGGGGGCGGGGGGACAGATACGCAGTATTTT. Protein product: CASSGGGGGTDTQYF.

The chain carries TRBV4-3 and TRBJ1-1; D remains ambiguous. The CDR3 totals 15 residues. Trimming pared 0 bases from V and 5 bases from J, leaving 13 bases between. Germline CDR1 and CDR2: LGHNA and YSLEER. In DNA form, the CDR3 reads TGCGCCAGCAGCCAAGATGCAGGAAGGGAGACTGAAGCTTTCTTT. It is translated as CASSQDAGRETEAFF.

The chain carries TRBV6-5 and TRBJ1-1, with a weak D call TRBD1 (5 bases). The V and J ends lost 6 bases and 5 bases respectively, with 10 bases between them. Germline-derived CDR1 and CDR2 are MNHEY and SVGAGI. The CDR3 runs to 12 residues. The CDR3 DNA follows: TGTGCCAGCAGGCAGTACAGGACTGAAGCTTTCTTT. This codes for CASRQYRTEAFF.

This chain links TRBV24-1 with TRBJ2-5, with 9 bases that match TRBD2. The CDR3 runs to 15 residues. The V segment lost 3 bases and the J segment 3 bases; nucleotides outside the gene matches: 4. The germline V gene has CDR1 KGHDR and CDR2 SFDVKD. The CDR3 coding sequence is TGTGCCACCAGTGATCTGGCTAGCGGGGAAGAGACCCAGTACTTC. Translation: CATSDLASGEETQYF.

The chain recombines TRBV18 with TRBJ2-2; the match to TRBD2 covers 7 bases. Germline CDR1 KGHSH, CDR2 LQKENI. The CDR3 runs to 15 residues. Losses at the gene ends were 3 bases for V and 4 bases for J; bases not matched to a gene: 5. The CDR3 DNA reads TGTGCCAGCTCACCGAGCGGGACTTCCACCGGGGAGCTGTTTTTT. Protein sequence: CASSPSGTSTGELFF.

The chain uses TRBV6-6 and TRBJ1-1, with D unclear. The CDR3 runs 12 residues. The germline V and J ends were trimmed by 0 bases and 1 base, with 0 bases remaining between them. Germline assignment: CDR1 MNHNY and CDR2 SVGAGI (reference sequence). CDR3 protein: CASSYSNTEAFF. The CDR3 region has the DNA TGTGCCAGCAGTTACTCGAACACTGAAGCTTTCTTT.

The chain employs TRBV12-3 or TRBV12-4 and TRBJ1-2; D is undetermined. With 5 bases removed from V and 1 base from J, the gap between germline ends came to 8 bases. This CDR3 spans 13 amino acids. CDR3 in DNA: TGTGCCAGCAGTGCCACGGTTAACTATGGCTACACCTTC. Translated, it gives CASSATVNYGYTF.

V and J are TRBV6-5 and TRBJ1-1, with 8 bases matching TRBD1. CDR3 length: 15 amino acids. Losses at the gene ends were 8 bases for V and 0 bases for J; bases not matched to a gene: 8. Germline lookup yields CDR1 MNHEY and CDR2 SVGAGI. The CDR3 DNA follows: TGTGCCAGCGACGGGACAGGCGTGATGAACACTGAAGCTTTCTTT. Translation gives CASDGTGVMNTEAFF.

This clone was detected once. V and J are TRBV7-2 and TRBJ2-6; D is tentatively TRBD1 or TRBD2 (5 bases each). The V and J ends lost 5 bases and 2 bases respectively, with 10 bases between them. CDR3 length: 15 residues. The V gene's germline CDR1 is SGHTA and CDR2 FQGNSA. CDR3 coding DNA: TGTGCCAGCAGCAAATGGGGGACTGGGGCCAACGTCCTGACTTTC. Amino acids: CASSKWGTGANVLTF. The full variable domain, with the rest looked up from reference TRBV7-2 and TRBJ2-6, is GAGVSQSPSNKVTEKGKDVELRCDPISGHTALYWYRQSLGQGLEFLIYFQGNSAPDKSGLPSDRFSAERTGGSVSTLTIQRTQQEDSAVYLCASSKWGTGANVLTFGAGSRLTVL.

J is TRBJ2-1 and V is TRBV27; a possible D gene is TRBD2 (7 bases). Trimming took 0 bases from V and 8 from J, leaving 20 bases between them. This CDR3 contains 17 residues. Looked up from germline, CDR1 is MNHEY and CDR2 is SMNVEV (reference sequence). The CDR3 sequence is CASSLSPSGGGRDEQFF. The CDR3 DNA reads TGTGCCAGCAGTTTATCCCCCTCGGGGGGCGGAAGAGATGAGCAGTTCTTC.

The rearrangement links TRBV3-1 (or the pseudogene TRBV3-2) to TRBJ2-1, with D perhaps matching TRBD1 or TRBD2 (5 bases each). There are 16 residues in the CDR3. The germline V and J ends were trimmed by 1 base and 6 bases, with 16 bases remaining between them. Germline V gives CDR1 LGHDT, CDR2 YNNKEL (reference sequence). This CDR3 reads CASSQVGPGTANEQFF. The CDR3 DNA reads as TGTGCCAGCAGCCAAGTTGGACCCGGGACGGCCAATGAGCAGTTCTTC.